This TCR beta chain is from a study of human thymus T cells. Resections obtained during corrective heart surgery supplied the thymus tissue. Profiled with immunoSEQ multiplex PCR; TCRdb holds only in-frame clones, not every one. The sample records 78,000 or so clones, around 96% being singletons. The V gene lost 2 bases and the J gene lost 0 bases, with 19 bases spanning the gap. The CDR3 extends over 18 amino acids. Germline CDR1 is SEHNR and CDR2 is FQNEAQ (reference sequence). The sequence derives from a boy younger than two with a congenital heart defect but otherwise immunologically healthy. V usage is TRBV7-9 and J usage is TRBJ1-2; perhaps TRBD1 as D (6 bases). Sequenced: thymus tissue. The CDR3 DNA follows: TGTGCCAGCAGCTTATCCGGGGGGCGAGGGCCCTCTAACTATGGCTACACCTTC. The encoded protein is CASSLSGGRGPSNYGYTF.